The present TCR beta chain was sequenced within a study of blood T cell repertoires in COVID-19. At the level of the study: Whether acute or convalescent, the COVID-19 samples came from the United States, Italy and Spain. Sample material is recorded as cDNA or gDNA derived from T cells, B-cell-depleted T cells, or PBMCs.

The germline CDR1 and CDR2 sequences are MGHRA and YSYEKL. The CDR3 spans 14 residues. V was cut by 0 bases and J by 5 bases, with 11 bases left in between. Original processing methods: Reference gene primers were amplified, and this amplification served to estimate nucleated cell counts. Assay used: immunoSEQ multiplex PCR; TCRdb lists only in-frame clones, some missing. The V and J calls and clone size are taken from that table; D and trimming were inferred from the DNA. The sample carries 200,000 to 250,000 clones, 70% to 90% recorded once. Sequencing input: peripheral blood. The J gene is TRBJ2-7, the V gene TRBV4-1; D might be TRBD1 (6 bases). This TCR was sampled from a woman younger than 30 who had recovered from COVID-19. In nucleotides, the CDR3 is TGCGCCAGCAGCCAAGATGGGGGCCGGAACGAGCAGTACTTC. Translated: CASSQDGGRNEQYF.